This T cell receptor (beta chain) was recorded in a study of T cell repertoires in cytomegalovirus infection (dated by TCRdb to between 2018 and 2021). Some background on the complete study: Donor HLA type was relevant to the analysis, because carriage of CMV infection together with the matching HLA type was indicated by public TCR beta signatures. Summary of the overall study and its limitations: In the ex vivo response, HLA-C-restricted CMV-specific TCR beta clonotypes were dominant, and in two of eight donors the single most frequent clonotype came from this HLA-C-restricted group. In both this cohort and an independent cohort of a few hundred donors, the cumulative frequency of public TCR beta family members distinguished carriers of CMV infection plus the relevant HLA type.

The CDR3 has 17 amino acids, counting the end cysteine and phenylalanine. The sequence is cut down to CDR3 DNA, 51 bases in frame from base 1. Per the germline V gene (reference sequence), SEHNR is the CDR1 and FQNEAQ is the CDR2. V and J are trimmed by 1 base and 9 bases, and the gene matches miss 14 bases of the junction. Points on this clonotype: Its antigen remains unidentified. No clone much larger than this one lies a single base away; base qualities are absent.

Instrument on record: Illumina HiSeq 1500. TCRdb trimmed the raw reads at Q25, called clones with MiXCR and kept productive beta chains. Rows are combined by CDR3 protein, so each entry shows the most common genes and DNA. Here the sample has more than 200,000 distinct CDR3 sequences; approximately 9.2% occur a single time. The ten largest clones take up about 14% of the sample. Sample: PBMCs. The TCR comes from a human donor in good health (CMV status not recorded). Some clones in this sample may be carry-over from other donors' samples. Recombination linked TRBV7-9 to TRBJ2-1; 8 bases in between match TRBD2. The sequence in DNA is TGTGCCAGCAGCTTAGTCGGGGGGGCAGGGGTGAAGGGTGAGCAGTTCTTC. The resulting protein is CASSLVGGAGVKGEQFF.